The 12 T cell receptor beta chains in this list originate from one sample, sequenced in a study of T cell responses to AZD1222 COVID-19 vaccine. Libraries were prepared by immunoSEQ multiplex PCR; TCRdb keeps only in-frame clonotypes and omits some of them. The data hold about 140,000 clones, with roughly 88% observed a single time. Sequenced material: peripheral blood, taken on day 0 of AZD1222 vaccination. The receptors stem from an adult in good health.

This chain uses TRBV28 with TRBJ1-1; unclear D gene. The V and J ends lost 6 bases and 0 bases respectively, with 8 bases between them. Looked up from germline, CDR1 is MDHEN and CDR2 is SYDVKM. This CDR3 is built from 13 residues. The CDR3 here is CASRSFMNTEAFF. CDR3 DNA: TGTGCCAGCAGGAGTTTCATGAACACTGAAGCTTTCTTT.

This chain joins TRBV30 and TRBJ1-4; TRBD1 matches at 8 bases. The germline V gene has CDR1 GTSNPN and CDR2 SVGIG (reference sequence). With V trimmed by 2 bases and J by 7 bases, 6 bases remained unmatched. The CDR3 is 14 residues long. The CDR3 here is CAWSKLQGGEKLFF. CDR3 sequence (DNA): TGTGCCTGGAGTAAACTACAGGGGGGTGAAAAACTGTTTTTT.

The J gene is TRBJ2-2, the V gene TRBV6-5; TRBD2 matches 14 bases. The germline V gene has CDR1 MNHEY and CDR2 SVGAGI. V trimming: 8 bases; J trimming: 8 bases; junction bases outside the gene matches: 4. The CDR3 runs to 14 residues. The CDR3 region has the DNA TGTGCCAGCCGACTAGCGGGAGGGTATGGGGAGCTGTTTTTT. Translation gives CASRLAGGYGELFF.

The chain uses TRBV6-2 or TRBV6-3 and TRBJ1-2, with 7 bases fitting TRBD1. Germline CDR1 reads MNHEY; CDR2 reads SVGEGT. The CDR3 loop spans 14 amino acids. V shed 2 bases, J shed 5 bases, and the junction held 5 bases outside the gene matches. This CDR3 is CASSYTTGSYGYTF. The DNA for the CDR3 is TGTGCCAGCAGTTACACGACAGGGTCATATGGCTACACCTTC.

The CDR3 sequence is CASSVGVSGSYEQYF. The CDR3 coding sequence is TGTGCCAGCAGCGTAGGAGTTAGCGGCTCCTACGAGCAGTACTTC. The chain combines TRBV9 with TRBJ2-7; D is possibly TRBD2 (6 bases). Deletions cut 0 bases from V and 0 bases from J, with 10 bases between. The length of the CDR3 is 15 residues. Germline V CDR1 and CDR2: SGDLS, YYNGEE.

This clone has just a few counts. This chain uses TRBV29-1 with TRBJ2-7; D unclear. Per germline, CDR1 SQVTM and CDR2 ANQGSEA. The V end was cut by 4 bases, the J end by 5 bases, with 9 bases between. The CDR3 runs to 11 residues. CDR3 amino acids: CSVGFGDEQYF. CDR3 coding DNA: TGCAGCGTTGGTTTTGGGGACGAGCAGTACTTC.

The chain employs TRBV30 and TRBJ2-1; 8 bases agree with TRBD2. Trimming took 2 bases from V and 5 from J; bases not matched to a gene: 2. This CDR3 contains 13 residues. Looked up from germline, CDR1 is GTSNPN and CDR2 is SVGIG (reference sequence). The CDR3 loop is CAWSSGGHNEQFF. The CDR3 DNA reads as TGTGCCTGGAGTAGCGGGGGACACAATGAGCAGTTCTTC.

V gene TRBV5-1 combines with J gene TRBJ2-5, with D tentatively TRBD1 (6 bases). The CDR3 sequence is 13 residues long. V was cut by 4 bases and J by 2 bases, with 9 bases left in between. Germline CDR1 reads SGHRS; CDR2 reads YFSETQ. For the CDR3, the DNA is TGCGCCAGCAGCCGACAGGAGCAAGAGACCCAGTACTTC. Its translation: CASSRQEQETQYF.

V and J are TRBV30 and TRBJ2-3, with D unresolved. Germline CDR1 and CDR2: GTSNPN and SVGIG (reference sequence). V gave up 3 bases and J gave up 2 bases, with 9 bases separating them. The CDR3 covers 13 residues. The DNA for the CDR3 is TGTGCCTGGAGCCCTCCTAACACAGATACGCAGTATTTT. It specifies CAWSPPNTDTQYF. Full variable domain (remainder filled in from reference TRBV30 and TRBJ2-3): SQTIHQWPATLVQPVGSPLSLECTVEGTSNPNLYWYRQAAGRGLQLLFYSVGIGQISSEVPQNLSASRPQDRQFILSSKKLLLSDSGFYLCAWSPPNTDTQYFGPGTRLTVL.

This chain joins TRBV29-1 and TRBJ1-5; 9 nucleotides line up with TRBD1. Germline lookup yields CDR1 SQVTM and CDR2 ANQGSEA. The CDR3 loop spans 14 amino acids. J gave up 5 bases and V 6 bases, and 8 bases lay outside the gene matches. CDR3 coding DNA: TGCAGCGTATCCTCGGGACAGGGATATCAGCCCCAGCATTTT. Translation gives CSVSSGQGYQPQHF.

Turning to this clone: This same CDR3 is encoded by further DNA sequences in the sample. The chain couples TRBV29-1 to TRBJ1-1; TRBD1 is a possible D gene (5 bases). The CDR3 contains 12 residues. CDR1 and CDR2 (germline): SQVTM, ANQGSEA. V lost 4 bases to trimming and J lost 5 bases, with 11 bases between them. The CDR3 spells CSVGIGGTEAFF. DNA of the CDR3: TGCAGCGTTGGGATTGGGGGTACTGAAGCTTTCTTT.

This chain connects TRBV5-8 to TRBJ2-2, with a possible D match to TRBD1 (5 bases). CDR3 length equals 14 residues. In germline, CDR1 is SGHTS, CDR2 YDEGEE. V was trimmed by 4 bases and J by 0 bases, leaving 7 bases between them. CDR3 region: CASSRTPNTGELFF. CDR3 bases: TGTGCCAGCAGCCGGACACCGAACACCGGGGAGCTGTTTTTT.